The rows below give T cell receptor beta chains drawn from one sample of a study of shared clonotypes between healthy human individuals. Sequenced by immunoSEQ multiplex PCR; TCRdb stores in-frame clones only, minus some. The data show some 580,000 clones, 95% to 98% seen once. The sample taken for sequencing was naive CD8+ T cells sorted from blood. The source of these receptors is a young man in good health. Each CDR3 is given with its conserved first and last residue. D genes are given only for firm matches. Not all rows give a size; the values are once, few, many and, for expanded clones, a class.

j_call v_call clone_size d_call cdr3_length cdr3_aa cdr3_nt
TRBJ2-1 TRBV5-6 NA NA 14 CASSLEKGRNEQFF TGTGCCAGCAGCTTGGAAAAGGGAAGGAATGAGCAGTTCTTC
TRBJ2-5 TRBV4-2 once TRBD2 17 CASSQESLAGGKETQYF TGTGCCAGCAGCCAAGAATCCCTAGCGGGGGGAAAAGAGACCCAGTACTTC
TRBJ2-1 TRBV5-1 NA TRBD2 14 CASRIAGGPDEQFF TGCGCCAGCAGGATAGCGGGAGGGCCGGATGAGCAGTTCTTC
TRBJ1-4 TRBV4-2 NA NA 16 CASSQDHGVGNEKLFF TGTGCCAGCAGCCAAGATCACGGGGTGGGTAATGAAAAACTGTTTTTT
TRBJ2-7 TRBV5-1 NA TRBD1 16 CASSFATGDSSYEQYF TGCGCCAGCAGCTTCGCGACAGGGGATAGCTCCTACGAGCAGTACTTC
TRBJ2-5 TRBV14 NA TRBD1 18 CASSQDGTGARPWETQYF TGTGCCAGCAGCCAAGATGGGACAGGGGCCCGCCCGTGGGAGACCCAGTACTTC
TRBJ1-4 TRBV7-8 NA NA 14 CASSFNGAWEKLFF TGTGCCAGCAGCTTTAACGGGGCTTGGGAAAAACTGTTTTTT
TRBJ2-7 TRBV7-9 NA NA 16 CASSSTHGGSSYEQYF TGTGCCAGCAGCTCAACCCACGGCGGTAGCTCCTACGAGCAGTACTTC
TRBJ2-5 TRBV6-6 NA NA 14 CASSPEAKRETQYF TGTGCCAGCAGCCCAGAAGCGAAACGGGAGACCCAGTACTTC
TRBJ1-2 TRBV19 NA TRBD1 14 CASSTGQGGYGYTF TGTGCCAGTAGTACCGGACAGGGTGGCTATGGCTACACCTTC
TRBJ2-2 TRBV7-6 NA TRBD1 16 CASSLGQGPNTGELFF TGTGCCAGCAGCTTAGGACAGGGGCCCAACACCGGGGAGCTGTTTTTT
TRBJ2-3 TRBV10-2 NA TRBD2 17 CASSPGTSGRNTDTQYF TGCGCCAGCAGTCCCGGGACTAGCGGGAGGAACACAGATACGCAGTATTTT
TRBJ1-2 TRBV5-1 NA TRBD1 16 CASSLAGTASNYGYTF TGCGCCAGCAGCTTGGCCGGGACAGCCTCTAACTATGGCTACACCTTC
TRBJ2-7 TRBV7-9 NA NA 13 CASSGVLSYEQYF TGTGCCAGCAGCGGGGTACTGTCCTACGAGCAGTACTTC
TRBJ1-2 TRBV5-8 NA NA 13 CASSPGGYYGYTF TGTGCCAGCAGCCCTGGCGGTTACTATGGCTACACCTTC
TRBJ1-4 TRBV11-2 NA NA 13 CASTHIVGEKLFF TGTGCCAGCACCCACATCGTAGGGGAAAAACTGTTTTTT
TRBJ2-3 TRBV7-9 NA NA 16 CASSPPQGTSTDTQYF TGTGCCAGCAGCCCCCCACAGGGGACTAGCACAGATACGCAGTATTTT
TRBJ2-5 TRBV4-1 NA NA 16 CASSQAASGLQETQYF TGCGCCAGCAGCCAAGCTGCCTCAGGGCTTCAAGAGACCCAGTACTTC
TRBJ2-4 TRBV7-9 NA TRBD1 13 CASSLDRGDIQYF TGTGCCAGCAGCTTGGACAGGGGAGACATTCAGTACTTC
TRBJ1-5 TRBV5-5 NA NA 18 CASSPGGTVPFPNQPQHF TGTGCCAGCAGCCCTGGCGGGACCGTCCCCTTTCCCAATCAGCCCCAGCATTTT
TRBJ2-7 TRBV5-4 NA TRBD1 14 CASSLGTGGVEQYF TGTGCCAGCAGCTTGGGGACAGGGGGGGTCGAGCAGTACTTC
TRBJ2-1 TRBV13 NA NA 14 CASGIGGGHNEQFF TGTGCCAGCGGAATTGGTGGGGGCCACAATGAGCAGTTCTTC
TRBJ2-7 TRBV4-3 once TRBD1 16 CASSQDLRQGSYEQYF TGCGCCAGCAGCCAAGATTTGCGACAGGGATCCTACGAGCAGTACTTC
TRBJ1-5 TRBV6-5 NA TRBD1 14 CASSPTGYSQPQHF TGTGCCAGCAGTCCGACAGGGTATAGTCAGCCCCAGCATTTT
TRBJ2-1 TRBV30 NA NA 11 CAWSETIEQFF TGTGCCTGGAGTGAAACAATTGAGCAGTTCTTC
TRBJ2-1 TRBV18 NA TRBD2 17 CASSQAWRERSYNEQFF TGTGCCAGCTCACAGGCTTGGCGGGAGCGCTCATACAATGAGCAGTTCTTC
TRBJ1-3 TRBV2 once NA 15 CASSELRSSGNTIYF TGTGCCAGCAGTGAATTGAGGAGCTCTGGAAACACCATATATTTT
TRBJ2-7 TRBV6-5 NA NA 14 CASSFGGRSYEQYF TGTGCCAGCAGTTTCGGGGGGCGCTCGTACGAGCAGTACTTC
TRBJ2-7 TRBV7-2 NA NA 16 CASSFNAGGRNYEQYF TGTGCCAGCAGCTTTAACGCAGGGGGGAGAAACTACGAGCAGTACTTC
TRBJ2-1 TRBV25-1 NA NA 12 CASSGMGGEQFF TGTGCCAGCTCCGGCATGGGCGGAGAGCAGTTCTTC